These T cell receptor beta chains were read from a single sample in a study of shared clonotypes between healthy human individuals. Assay used: immunoSEQ multiplex PCR; TCRdb lists only in-frame clones, some missing. This sample has 2.3 million or so clones, with roughly 93% found just once. Sequencing used naive CD4+ T cells from PBMCs. The receptors come from a man between 18 and 35 years old in good health. Some clones in this sample may be carry-over from other donors' samples. The CDR3 runs from the conserved cysteine through the conserved F or W.

TRBJ1-5 | TRBV6-1 | CASSEVSGDQPQHF
TRBJ2-7 | TRBV28 | CASNTDSGGWDEQYF
TRBJ1-2 | TRBV28 | CASSLGGDYGYTF
TRBJ2-1 | TRBV28 | CASSLIGRGGNEQFF
TRBJ2-1 | TRBV9 | CASSARTSDPMRYNEQFF
TRBJ1-1 | TRBV5-1 | CASSFLPGEGQGQTNTEAFF
TRBJ1-1 | TRBV30 | CAWGVMWNTEAFF
TRBJ2-7 | TRBV19 | CASSPEIGGSYEQYF
TRBJ2-6 | TRBV5-1 | CASSLGTESGANVLTF
TRBJ2-5 | TRBV25-1 | CASSDTGGTQETQYF
TRBJ1-5 | TRBV19 | CASRPSRTYNQPQHF
TRBJ1-4 | TRBV19 | CASKVQGLEKLFF
TRBJ1-1 | TRBV23-1 | CASGHLRGAFF
TRBJ2-7 | TRBV27 | CASSTRTRQQYF
TRBJ2-7 | TRBV19 | CASGLAGMIDEQYF
TRBJ2-3 | TRBV7-2 | CASSLERDLSTDTQYF
TRBJ1-1 | TRBV18 | CASSPWQNTEAFF
TRBJ2-7 | TRBV10-1 | CASPLPQREGLTYEQYF
TRBJ1-5 | TRBV6-1 | CASSEAGGLQPQHF
TRBJ2-4 | TRBV27 | CASRATGINIQYF
TRBJ2-1 | TRBV6-1 | CASSEARGQWNEQFF
TRBJ2-2 | TRBV7-8 | CASSPRSGGGELFF
TRBJ1-1 | TRBV30 | CAWSVVANTEAFF
TRBJ2-7 | TRBV5-1 | CASSKDRGHTYEQYF
TRBJ1-3 | TRBV9 | CASSARTAGDTIYF
TRBJ2-3 | TRBV5-6 | CASSLRAGGIYTQYF
TRBJ1-2 | TRBV27 | CASSSTSFYGYTF
TRBJ2-1 | TRBV7-3 | CASSLTAAQVDEQFF
TRBJ2-7 | TRBV11-2 | CASSLVEGPFYEQYF
TRBJ2-7 | TRBV28 | CASRIRGAYEQYF
TRBJ2-1 | TRBV2 | CASSRGQLIYNEQFF
TRBJ1-1 | TRBV6-5 | CASTQGGTEAFF
TRBJ1-1 | TRBV29-1 | CSVEGGVGTGHPEAFF
TRBJ1-2 | TRBV10-3 | CAISEPSGTGLGGYTF
TRBJ1-1 | TRBV2 | CASSLEGVNTEAFF
TRBJ1-4 | TRBV28 | CASSVRWEANEKLFF
TRBJ1-1 | TRBV30 | CAWTHGRGFEAFF
TRBJ2-5 | TRBV11-2 | CASSLLRGTSQETQYF
TRBJ1-4 | TRBV28 | CASSSRTEKLFF
TRBJ1-2 | TRBV13 | CASSLAAQTALWSYTF
TRBJ2-7 | TRBV7-9 | CASTSRGLGFEQYF
TRBJ1-2 | TRBV19 | CATQTGSNYGYTF
TRBJ1-4 | TRBV18 | CASSQGRPNNEKLFF
TRBJ1-1 | TRBV5-1 | CASSLGGGAAMNTEAFF